This T cell receptor (beta chain) comes out of a study of blood T cells in healthy people across ages. Study results and limitations: Investigators treated diversity estimates from one million T cells as underestimates. Higher diversity, along with more naive CD4+ cells, distinguished long-lived donors from aged donors.

About this clonotype: Its antigen is unknown.

Then a second PCR, running about 6 to 11 cycles, was carried out with a sample-barcoded 5' primer and a J-beta primer mix. TCRdb used MiXCR to reprocess the 5' RACE reads, holding one entry per CDR3 protein. The data contain 550,000 to 700,000 distinct CDR3 sequences, roughly 29% of them singletons. Germline assignment: CDR1 SGHRS and CDR2 YFSETQ. The CDR3 length is 13 residues. V dropped 4 bases and J dropped 4 bases, with 11 bases sitting between them. V usage is TRBV5-1 and J usage is TRBJ1-2; a possible D gene is TRBD1 (5 bases). The sample was blood. The sequence came from a woman in her 70s in good health. The CDR3 DNA follows: TGCGCCAGCAGCCCAGACAGCCTCTATGGCTACACCTTC. Residues: CASSPDSLYGYTF. The whole variable domain, filled in from reference TRBV5-1 and TRBJ1-2, reads KAGVTQTPRYLIKTRGQQVTLSCSPISGHRSVSWYQQTPGQGLQFLFEYFSETQRNKGNFPGRFSGRQFSNSRSEMNVSTLELGDSALYLCASSPDSLYGYTFGSGTRLTVV.